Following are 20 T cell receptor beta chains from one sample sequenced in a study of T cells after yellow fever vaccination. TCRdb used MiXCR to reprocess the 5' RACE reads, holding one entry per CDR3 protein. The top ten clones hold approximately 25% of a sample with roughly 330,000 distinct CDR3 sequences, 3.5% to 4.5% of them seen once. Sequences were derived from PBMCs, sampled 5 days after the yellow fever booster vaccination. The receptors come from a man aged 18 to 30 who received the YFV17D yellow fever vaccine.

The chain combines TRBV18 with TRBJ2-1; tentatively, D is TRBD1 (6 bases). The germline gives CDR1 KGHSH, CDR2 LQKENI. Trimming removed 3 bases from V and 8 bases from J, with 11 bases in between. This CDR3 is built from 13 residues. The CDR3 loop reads CASSPDRFYEQFF. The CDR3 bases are TGTGCCAGCTCACCCGACAGGTTCTATGAGCAGTTCTTC.

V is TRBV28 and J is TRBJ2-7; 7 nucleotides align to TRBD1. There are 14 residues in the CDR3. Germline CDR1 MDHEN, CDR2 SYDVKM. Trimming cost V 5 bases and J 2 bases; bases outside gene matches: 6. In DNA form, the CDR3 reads TGTGCCAGCAGTGCACCGGGACAGACCTACGAGCAGTACGTC. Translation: CASSAPGQTYEQYV.

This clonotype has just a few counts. The CDR3, as DNA: TGTGCCAGCAGCGCCTCGACAGGGGCCACAGATACGCAGTATTTT. Protein product: CASSASTGATDTQYF. The V and J genes are TRBV9 and TRBJ2-3, with TRBD1 matching 8 bases. The CDR3 covers 15 residues. The V gene end was trimmed by 3 bases and the J gene end by 2 bases; junction bases not matched to a gene: 5. Germline V CDR1 and CDR2: SGDLS, YYNGEE. The full variable domain, with the rest looked up from reference TRBV9 and TRBJ2-3, is DSGVTQTPKHLITATGQRVTLRCSPRSGDLSVYWYQQSLDQGLQFLIQYYNGEERAKGNILERFSAQQFPDLHSELNLSSLELGDSALYFCASSASTGATDTQYFGPGTRLTVL.

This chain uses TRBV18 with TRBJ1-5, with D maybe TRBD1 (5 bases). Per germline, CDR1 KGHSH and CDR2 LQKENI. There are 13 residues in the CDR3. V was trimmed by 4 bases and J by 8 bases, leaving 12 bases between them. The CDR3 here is CASSLRVFEPQHF. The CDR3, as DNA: TGTGCCAGCTCACTCAGGGTTTTTGAGCCCCAGCATTTT.

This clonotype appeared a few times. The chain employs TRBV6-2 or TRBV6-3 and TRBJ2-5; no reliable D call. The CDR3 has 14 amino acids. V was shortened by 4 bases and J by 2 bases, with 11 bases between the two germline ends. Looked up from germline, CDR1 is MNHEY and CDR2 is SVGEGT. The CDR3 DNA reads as TGTGCCAGCAGTTCCTGGGGATCTCAAGAGACCCAGTACTTC. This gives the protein CASSSWGSQETQYF.

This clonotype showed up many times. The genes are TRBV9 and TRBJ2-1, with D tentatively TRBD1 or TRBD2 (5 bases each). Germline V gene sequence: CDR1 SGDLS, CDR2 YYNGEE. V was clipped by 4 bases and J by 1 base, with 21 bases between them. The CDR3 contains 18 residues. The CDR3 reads CASSSAGANPLSYNEQFF. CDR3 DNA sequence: TGTGCCAGCAGCTCCGCCGGGGCAAACCCCCTTTCCTACAATGAGCAGTTCTTC.

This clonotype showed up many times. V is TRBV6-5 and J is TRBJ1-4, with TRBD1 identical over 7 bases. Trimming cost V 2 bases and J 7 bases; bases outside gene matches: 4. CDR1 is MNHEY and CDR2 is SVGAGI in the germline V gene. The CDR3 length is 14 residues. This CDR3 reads CASSYRQGREKLFF. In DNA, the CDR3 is TGTGCCAGCAGTTACCGACAGGGTCGTGAAAAACTGTTTTTT.

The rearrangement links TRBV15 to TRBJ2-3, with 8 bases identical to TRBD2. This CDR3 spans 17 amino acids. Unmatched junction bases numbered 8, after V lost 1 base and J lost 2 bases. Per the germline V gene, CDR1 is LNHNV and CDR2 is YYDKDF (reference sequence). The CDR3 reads CATSRVKPGLDTDTQYF. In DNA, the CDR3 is TGTGCCACCAGCAGAGTAAAGCCGGGACTAGACACAGATACGCAGTATTTT.

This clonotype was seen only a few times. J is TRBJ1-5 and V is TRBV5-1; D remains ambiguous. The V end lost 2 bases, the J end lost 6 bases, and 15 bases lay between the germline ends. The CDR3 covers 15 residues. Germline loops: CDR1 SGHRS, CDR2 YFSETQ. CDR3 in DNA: TGCGCCAGCAGCTTAGAGGCCACGCCAGGTCAGCCCCAGCATTTT. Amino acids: CASSLEATPGQPQHF.

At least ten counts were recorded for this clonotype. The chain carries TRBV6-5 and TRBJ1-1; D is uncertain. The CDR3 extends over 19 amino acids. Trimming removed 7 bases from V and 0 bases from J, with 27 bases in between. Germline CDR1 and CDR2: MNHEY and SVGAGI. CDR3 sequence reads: CASTLGTSGPENMNTEAFF. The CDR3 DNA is TGTGCCAGCACTTTAGGCACATCTGGGCCAGAAAACATGAACACTGAAGCTTTCTTT.

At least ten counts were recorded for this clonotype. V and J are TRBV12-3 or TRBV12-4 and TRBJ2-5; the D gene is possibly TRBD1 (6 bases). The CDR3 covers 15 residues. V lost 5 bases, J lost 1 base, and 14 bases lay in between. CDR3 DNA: TGTGCCAGCAGTCTGGGGGCGGGTGTCCAAGAGACCCAGTACTTC. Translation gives CASSLGAGVQETQYF.

The CDR3 coding sequence is TGTGCCAGCAGCCCAGCCCCGGTTAACTATGGCTACACCTTC. It is translated as CASSPAPVNYGYTF. The chain is built from TRBV25-1 and TRBJ1-2; D is ambiguous. Between the trimmed V and J ends, which lost 6 bases and 1 base, there was a span of 12 bases. Germline CDR1 and CDR2: MGHDK and SYGVNS. This CDR3 has 14 residues.

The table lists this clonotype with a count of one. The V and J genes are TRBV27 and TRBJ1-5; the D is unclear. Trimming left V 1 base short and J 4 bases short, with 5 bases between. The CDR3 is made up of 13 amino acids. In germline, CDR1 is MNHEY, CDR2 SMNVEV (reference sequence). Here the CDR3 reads CASSLLVNQPQHF. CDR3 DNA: TGTGCCAGCAGTTTATTAGTAAATCAGCCCCAGCATTTT.

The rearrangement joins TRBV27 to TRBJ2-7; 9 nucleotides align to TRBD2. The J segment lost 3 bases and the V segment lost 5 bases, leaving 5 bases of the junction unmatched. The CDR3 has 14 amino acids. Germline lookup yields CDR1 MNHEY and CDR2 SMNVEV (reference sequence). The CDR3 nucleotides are TGTGCCAGCAGTCATAAGACTAGCGGCTACGAGCAGTACTTC. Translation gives CASSHKTSGYEQYF.

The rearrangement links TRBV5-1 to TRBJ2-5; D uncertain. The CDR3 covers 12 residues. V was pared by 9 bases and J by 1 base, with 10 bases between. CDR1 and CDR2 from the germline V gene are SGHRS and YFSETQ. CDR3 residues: CATHDPQETQYF. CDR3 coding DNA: TGCGCCACCCATGATCCCCAAGAGACCCAGTACTTC.

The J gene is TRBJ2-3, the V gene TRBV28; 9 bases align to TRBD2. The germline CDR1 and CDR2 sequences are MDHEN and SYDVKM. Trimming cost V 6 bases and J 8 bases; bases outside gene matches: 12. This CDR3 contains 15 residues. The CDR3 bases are TGTGCCAGCAGCCGCGGGGGGGGATTGGTTGGTACGCAGTATTTT. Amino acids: CASSRGGGLVGTQYF. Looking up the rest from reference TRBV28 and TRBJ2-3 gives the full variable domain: DVKVTQSSRYLVKRTGEKVFLECVQDMDHENMFWYRQDPGLGLRLIYFSYDVKMKEKGDIPEGYSVSREKKERFSLILESASTNQTSMYLCASSRGGGLVGTQYFGPGTRLTVL.

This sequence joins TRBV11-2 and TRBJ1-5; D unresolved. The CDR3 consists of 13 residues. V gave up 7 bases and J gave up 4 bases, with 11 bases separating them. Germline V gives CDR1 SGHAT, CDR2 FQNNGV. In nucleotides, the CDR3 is TGTGCCAGCAACATAAACGGGAATCAGCCCCAGCATTTT. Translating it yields CASNINGNQPQHF. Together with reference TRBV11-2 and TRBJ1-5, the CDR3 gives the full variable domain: EAGVAQSPRYKIIEKRQSVAFWCNPISGHATLYWYQQILGQGPKLLIQFQNNGVVDDSQLPKDRFSAERLKGVDSTLKIQPAKLEDSAVYLCASNINGNQPQHFGDGTRLSIL.

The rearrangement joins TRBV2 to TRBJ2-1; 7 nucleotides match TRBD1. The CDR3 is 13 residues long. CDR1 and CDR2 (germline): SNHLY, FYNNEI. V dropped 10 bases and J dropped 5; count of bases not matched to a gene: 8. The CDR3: CANHWDRDNEQFF. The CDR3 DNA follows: TGTGCCAACCACTGGGACAGAGACAATGAGCAGTTCTTC.

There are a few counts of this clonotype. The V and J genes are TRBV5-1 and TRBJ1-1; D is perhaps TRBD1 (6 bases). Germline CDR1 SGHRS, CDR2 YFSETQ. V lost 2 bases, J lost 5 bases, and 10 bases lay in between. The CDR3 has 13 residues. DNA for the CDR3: TGCGCCAGCAGCTTTGAGGGGGTAACTGAAGCTTTCTTT. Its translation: CASSFEGVTEAFF.

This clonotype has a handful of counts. The CDR3 loop reads CASSLYRGTDTQYF. CDR3 coding DNA: TGCGCCAGCAGCTTGTACAGGGGAACAGATACGCAGTATTTT. The chain couples TRBV5-1 to TRBJ2-3; TRBD1 agrees at 7 bases. This CDR3 is built from 14 residues. Germline values: CDR1 SGHRS, CDR2 YFSETQ. V lost 1 base to trimming and J lost 3 bases; unmatched junction nucleotides: 2.